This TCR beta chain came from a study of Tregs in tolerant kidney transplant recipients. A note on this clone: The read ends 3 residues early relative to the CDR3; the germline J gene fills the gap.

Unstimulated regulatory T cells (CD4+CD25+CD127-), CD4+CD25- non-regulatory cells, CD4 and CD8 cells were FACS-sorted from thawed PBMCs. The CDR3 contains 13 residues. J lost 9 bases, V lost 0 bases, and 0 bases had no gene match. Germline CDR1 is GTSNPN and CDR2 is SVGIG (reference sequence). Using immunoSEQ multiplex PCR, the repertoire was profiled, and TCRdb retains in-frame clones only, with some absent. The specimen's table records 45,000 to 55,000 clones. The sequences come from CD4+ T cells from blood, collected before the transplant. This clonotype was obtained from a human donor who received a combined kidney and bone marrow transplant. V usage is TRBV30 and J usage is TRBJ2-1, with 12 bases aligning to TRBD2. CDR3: CAWSVTSGGEQFF. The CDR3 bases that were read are TGTGCCTGGAGTGTGACTAGCGGGGGTGAG. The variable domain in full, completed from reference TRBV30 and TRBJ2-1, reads SQTIHQWPATLVQPVGSPLSLECTVEGTSNPNLYWYRQAAGRGLQLLFYSVGIGQISSEVPQNLSASRPQDRQFILSSKKLLLSDSGFYLCAWSVTSGGEQFFGPGTRLTVL.